This T cell receptor beta chain was recorded in a study of T-cell reconstitution after alpha-beta-depleted transplantation in children. Findings and caveats of the study: The study reportedly traced alpha-beta T cells about two months after transplant to several hundred expanded graft clones.

Unmatched junction bases numbered 12, after V lost 1 base and J lost 3 bases. This CDR3 spans 19 amino acids. Unique molecular identifiers were incorporated during preparation of the TCRbeta library. In TCRdb, the PCR reads were re-called with MiXCR into one record per CDR3 protein. The data contain hundreds of thousands of distinct CDR3 sequences, 15% to 20% of them singletons. Note on this clonotype: The antigen remains undetermined.

This sample comprised PBMCs, mostly from graft donor cells, obtained 360 days after TCRalphabeta/CD19-depleted stem cell transplant. The sequence was obtained from a male patient younger than 18 who had a stem cell transplant for acute lymphoblastic leukemia, so the T cells may come from the graft donor. The chain joins TRBV12-3 or TRBV12-4 to TRBJ2-2; TRBD2 matches 9 bases. The CDR3 loop reads CASSLERSAGGPYTGELFF. DNA of the CDR3: TGTGCCAGCAGTTTAGAAAGATCAGCGGGAGGCCCGTACACCGGGGAGCTGTTTTTT.